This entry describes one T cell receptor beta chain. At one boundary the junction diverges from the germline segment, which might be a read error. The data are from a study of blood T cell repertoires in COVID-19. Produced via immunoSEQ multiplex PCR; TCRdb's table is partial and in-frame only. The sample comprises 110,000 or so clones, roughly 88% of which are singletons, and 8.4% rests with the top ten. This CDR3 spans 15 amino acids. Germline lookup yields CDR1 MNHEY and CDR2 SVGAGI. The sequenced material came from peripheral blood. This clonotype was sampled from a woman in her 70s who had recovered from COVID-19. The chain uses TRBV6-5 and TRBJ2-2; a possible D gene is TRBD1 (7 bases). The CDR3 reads CPQTPQDRRDRGAVF. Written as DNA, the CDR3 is TGTCCCCAGACCCCCCAGGACAGGCGGGACCGGGGAGCTGTTTTT.